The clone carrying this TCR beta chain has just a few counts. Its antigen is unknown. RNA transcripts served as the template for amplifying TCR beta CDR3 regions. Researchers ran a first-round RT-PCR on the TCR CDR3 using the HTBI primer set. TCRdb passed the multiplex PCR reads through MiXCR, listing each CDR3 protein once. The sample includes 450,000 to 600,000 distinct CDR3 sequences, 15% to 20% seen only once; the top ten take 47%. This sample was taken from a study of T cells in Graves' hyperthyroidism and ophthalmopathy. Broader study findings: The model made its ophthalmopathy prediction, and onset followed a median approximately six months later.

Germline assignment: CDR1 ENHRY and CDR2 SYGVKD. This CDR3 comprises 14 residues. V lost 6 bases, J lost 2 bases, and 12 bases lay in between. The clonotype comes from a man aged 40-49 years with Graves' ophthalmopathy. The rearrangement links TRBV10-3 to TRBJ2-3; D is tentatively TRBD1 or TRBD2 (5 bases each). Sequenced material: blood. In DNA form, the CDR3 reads TGTGCCATCAGACCGGGACCGTACACAGATACGCAGTATTTT. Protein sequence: CAIRPGPYTDTQYF.